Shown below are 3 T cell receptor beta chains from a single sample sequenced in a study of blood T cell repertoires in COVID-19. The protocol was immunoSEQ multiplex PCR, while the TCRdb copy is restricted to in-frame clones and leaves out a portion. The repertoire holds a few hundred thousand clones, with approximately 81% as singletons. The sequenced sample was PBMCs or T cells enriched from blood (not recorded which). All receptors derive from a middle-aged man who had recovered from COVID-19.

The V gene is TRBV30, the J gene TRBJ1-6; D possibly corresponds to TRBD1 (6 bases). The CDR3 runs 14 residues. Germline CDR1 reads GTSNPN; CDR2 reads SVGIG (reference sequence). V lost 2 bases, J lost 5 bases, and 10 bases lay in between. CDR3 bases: TGTGCCTGGAGTACAGGGATGAATAATTCACCCCTCCACTTT. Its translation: CAWSTGMNNSPLHF. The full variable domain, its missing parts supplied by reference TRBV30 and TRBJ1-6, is SQTIHQWPATLVQPVGSPLSLECTVEGTSNPNLYWYRQAAGRGLQLLFYSVGIGQISSEVPQNLSASRPQDRQFILSSKKLLLSDSGFYLCAWSTGMNNSPLHFGNGTRLTVT.

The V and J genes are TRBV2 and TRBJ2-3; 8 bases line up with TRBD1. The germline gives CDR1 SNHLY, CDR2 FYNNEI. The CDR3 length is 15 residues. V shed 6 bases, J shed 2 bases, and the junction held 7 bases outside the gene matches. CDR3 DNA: TGTGCCAGCAGGACAAGGACAGGGATCACAGATACGCAGTATTTT. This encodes CASRTRTGITDTQYF.

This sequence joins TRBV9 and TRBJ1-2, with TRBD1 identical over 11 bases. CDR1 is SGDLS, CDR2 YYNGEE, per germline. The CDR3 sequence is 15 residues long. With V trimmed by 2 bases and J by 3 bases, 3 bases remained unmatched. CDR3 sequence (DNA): TGTGCCAGCAGCGTCGGACAGGGGGCTGACTATGGCTACACCTTC. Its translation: CASSVGQGADYGYTF.